A selection of T cell receptor beta chains follows, all from one sample in a study of cytomegalovirus exposure and HLA in healthy donors. Assay: immunoSEQ multiplex PCR; the TCRdb copy retains only in-frame clones and omits some. This sample yields 95,000 to 150,000 clones, of which over 80% are seen a single time; under 0.3% belongs to the top ten. Specimen: PBMCs. These receptors originate from a man aged 45-65 years in good health and CMV-seronegative. The CDR3 runs from the conserved cysteine through the conserved F or W. The D gene is left open where the match is weak. Expanded clones are given a class, and other clones once, few, many or no size at all.

-	TRBV25-1	TRBJ2-5	-	CASSPADQETQYF	TGTGCCAGCAGTCCTGCGGACCAAGAGACCCAGTACTTC
-	TRBV27	TRBJ2-3	TRBD2	CASSPERGGDTDTQYF	TGTGCCAGCAGTCCGGAGCGGGGGGGCGACACAGATACGCAGTATTTT
-	TRBV5-4	TRBJ1-4	-	CASSFMAANEKLFF	TGTGCCAGCAGCTTCATGGCGGCTAATGAAAAACTGTTTTTT
few	TRBV5-1	TRBJ2-1	TRBD2	CASSLQAGELYEQFF	TGCGCCAGCAGCTTGCAAGCGGGGGAGCTCTATGAGCAGTTCTTC
once	TRBV6-5	TRBJ2-7	TRBD1	CASSYSVQGADEQYF	TGTGCCAGCAGTTACTCCGTCCAGGGGGCGGACGAGCAGTACTTC
-	TRBV7-2	TRBJ2-2	-	CASSPSGLSNTGELFF	TGTGCCAGCAGCCCCTCGGGTCTGTCGAACACCGGGGAGCTGTTTTTT
-	TRBV9	TRBJ2-5	TRBD2	CASSGLAGIGWETQYF	TGTGCCAGCTCGGGACTAGCGGGTATCGGGTGGGAGACCCAGTACTTC
-	TRBV6-5	TRBJ2-7	TRBD2	CASSRPLAGLYEQYF	TGTGCCAGCAGTCGACCACTAGCGGGGTTGTACGAGCAGTACTTC
-	TRBV28	TRBJ1-1	-	CASIHGNTEAFF	TGTGCCAGCATTCACGGGAACACTGAAGCTTTCTTT
-	TRBV4-1	TRBJ2-1	-	CASSQGGLLNEQFF	TGCGCCAGCAGCCAAGGGGGGCTTCTAAATGAGCAGTTCTTC
-	TRBV29-1	TRBJ2-7	TRBD2	CSVEYGGLVTSGSSYEQYF	TGCAGCGTTGAATATGGGGGACTAGTGACTTCTGGTAGCTCCTACGAGCAGTACTTC
-	TRBV5-4	TRBJ2-7	TRBD1	CASSRPDRGSYEQYF	TGTGCCAGCAGCCGACCCGACAGGGGCAGCTACGAGCAGTACTTC
-	TRBV6-1	TRBJ2-7	TRBD1	CASRPGTANYEQYF	TGTGCCAGCAGACCCGGGACAGCGAACTACGAGCAGTACTTC
-	TRBV7-9	TRBJ1-1	TRBD1	CASSPGAGGWPFF	TGTGCCAGCAGCCCAGGGGCAGGGGGCTGGCCTTTCTTT
once	TRBV6-6	TRBJ2-7	-	CASSRGSVGLYEQYF	TGTGCCAGCAGTAGGGGGAGCGTGGGTCTCTACGAGCAGTACTTC
-	TRBV19	TRBJ2-1	-	CASSIRRPNEQFF	TGTGCCAGTTCGATCAGGAGGCCCAATGAGCAGTTCTTC
-	TRBV11-3	TRBJ2-5	-	CASSLGLTGQETQYF	TGTGCCAGCAGCTTAGGTCTGACAGGCCAAGAGACCCAGTACTTC
-	TRBV7-6	TRBJ2-2	-	CASSLRLVWGGTGELFF	TGTGCCAGCAGCTTGCGACTAGTATGGGGCGGCACCGGGGAGCTGTTTTTT
-	TRBV7-6	TRBJ2-5	TRBD1	CASLPPGTGVETQYF	TGTGCCAGCCTCCCCCCCGGGACAGGGGTCGAGACCCAGTACTTC
once	TRBV4-1	TRBJ2-2	-	CASSQYGGSDTGELFF	TGCGCCAGCAGCCAATACGGGGGATCGGACACCGGGGAGCTGTTTTTT
-	TRBV7-9	TRBJ1-2	TRBD1	CASSPMGQGLYGYTF	TGTGCCAGCAGCCCCATGGGACAGGGGCTCTATGGCTACACCTTC
-	TRBV29-1	TRBJ1-2	-	CSVEGSPTGLYGYTF	TGCAGCGTTGAAGGGTCACCGACAGGCCTCTATGGCTACACCTTC